This is a list of T cell receptor beta chains from one sample in a study of T cell changes during pregnancy in multiple sclerosis. Data came from immunoSEQ multiplex PCR; TCRdb stores just in-frame clones and leaves some out. The sample has under 40,000 clones, around nine tenths seen once. The sample consisted of CD8+ T cells from peripheral blood mononuclear cells, taken in the first trimester of pregnancy. The origin of the receptors is a female donor with multiple sclerosis, enrolled in a pregnancy study. CDR3s include the opening cysteine and the closing phenylalanine or tryptophan. Size is stated for part of the rows, as once, few or many counts, or as a class when the clone is expanded.

cdr3_aa: CASSVSGTGPYEQYF; v_call: TRBV9; j_call: TRBJ2-7; cdr3_length: 15; clone_size: NA
cdr3_aa: CASSSTGGTDTQYF; v_call: TRBV6-5; j_call: TRBJ2-3; cdr3_length: 14; clone_size: NA
cdr3_aa: CASSQSTGPDLYEQYF; v_call: TRBV5-6; j_call: TRBJ2-7; cdr3_length: 16; clone_size: NA
cdr3_aa: CASSWEATETQYF; v_call: TRBV28; j_call: TRBJ2-5; cdr3_length: 13; clone_size: NA
cdr3_aa: CAGSTMTYEQYF; v_call: TRBV2; j_call: TRBJ2-7; cdr3_length: 12; clone_size: NA
cdr3_aa: CASSSIQSGGKETQYF; v_call: TRBV27; j_call: TRBJ2-5; cdr3_length: 16; clone_size: NA
cdr3_aa: CSVVGTLAYEQYF; v_call: TRBV29-1; j_call: TRBJ2-7; cdr3_length: 13; clone_size: NA
cdr3_aa: CASSLGVTEEAYNEQFF; v_call: TRBV11-1; j_call: TRBJ2-1; cdr3_length: 17; clone_size: NA
cdr3_aa: CASGGSSYEQYF; v_call: TRBV7-9; j_call: TRBJ2-7; cdr3_length: 12; clone_size: NA
cdr3_aa: CASIGLAPDTQYF; v_call: TRBV25-1; j_call: TRBJ2-3; cdr3_length: 13; clone_size: NA
cdr3_aa: CASSQDRNSGELNYGYTF; v_call: TRBV4-1; j_call: TRBJ1-2; cdr3_length: 18; clone_size: NA
cdr3_aa: CASSFLRTGQDTEAFF; v_call: TRBV27; j_call: TRBJ1-1; cdr3_length: 16; clone_size: NA
cdr3_aa: CASRNPGQVVTYEQYF; v_call: TRBV28; j_call: TRBJ2-7; cdr3_length: 16; clone_size: NA
cdr3_aa: CASSLTSVSTDTQYF; v_call: TRBV7-3; j_call: TRBJ2-3; cdr3_length: 15; clone_size: NA
cdr3_aa: CASSAADTDTQYF; v_call: TRBV6-4; j_call: TRBJ2-3; cdr3_length: 13; clone_size: few
cdr3_aa: CASSLADRGKAQPQHF; v_call: TRBV7-9; j_call: TRBJ1-5; cdr3_length: 16; clone_size: NA
cdr3_aa: CASRNSGRNGNEQFF; v_call: TRBV7-6; j_call: TRBJ2-1; cdr3_length: 15; clone_size: NA
cdr3_aa: CASSPRLAGSTDTQYF; v_call: TRBV4-1; j_call: TRBJ2-3; cdr3_length: 16; clone_size: NA
cdr3_aa: CASSLGTGGFTEAFF; v_call: TRBV27; j_call: TRBJ1-1; cdr3_length: 15; clone_size: NA
cdr3_aa: CASSLADRHYSNQPQHF; v_call: TRBV7-6; j_call: TRBJ1-5; cdr3_length: 17; clone_size: NA
cdr3_aa: CASSTAPARNTGELFF; v_call: TRBV18; j_call: TRBJ2-2; cdr3_length: 16; clone_size: NA
cdr3_aa: CASSVGPGHPRDTQYF; v_call: TRBV9; j_call: TRBJ2-3; cdr3_length: 16; clone_size: NA
cdr3_aa: CSANVQNIQYF; v_call: TRBV20-1; j_call: TRBJ2-4; cdr3_length: 11; clone_size: few
cdr3_aa: CASSFVTPPYEQYF; v_call: TRBV28; j_call: TRBJ2-7; cdr3_length: 14; clone_size: NA
cdr3_aa: CASSPPAGYEQYF; v_call: TRBV27; j_call: TRBJ2-7; cdr3_length: 13; clone_size: NA
cdr3_aa: CASSSQITSLVGEQYF; v_call: TRBV27; j_call: TRBJ2-7; cdr3_length: 16; clone_size: once
cdr3_aa: CASSTIGEMETQYF; v_call: TRBV28; j_call: TRBJ2-5; cdr3_length: 14; clone_size: NA
cdr3_aa: CASSLPLLGGGNTIYF; v_call: TRBV28; j_call: TRBJ1-3; cdr3_length: 16; clone_size: NA
cdr3_aa: CASSDSQGGGSTDTQYF; v_call: TRBV6-4; j_call: TRBJ2-3; cdr3_length: 17; clone_size: NA
cdr3_aa: CASSPGLGYEQYF; v_call: TRBV27; j_call: TRBJ2-7; cdr3_length: 13; clone_size: NA
cdr3_aa: CASSEALAGTYNEQFF; v_call: TRBV6-1; j_call: TRBJ2-1; cdr3_length: 16; clone_size: NA
cdr3_aa: CASSGQRRQETQYF; v_call: TRBV2; j_call: TRBJ2-5; cdr3_length: 14; clone_size: NA
cdr3_aa: CASSPFSGISYEQYF; v_call: TRBV9; j_call: TRBJ2-7; cdr3_length: 15; clone_size: NA
cdr3_aa: CASSWGTSGYEQYF; v_call: TRBV6-5; j_call: TRBJ2-7; cdr3_length: 14; clone_size: NA
cdr3_aa: CASSFGDSEQYF; v_call: TRBV6-1; j_call: TRBJ2-7; cdr3_length: 12; clone_size: NA
cdr3_aa: CASSLTGNYGYTF; v_call: TRBV19; j_call: TRBJ1-2; cdr3_length: 13; clone_size: NA
cdr3_aa: CASSSWTSASTDTQYF; v_call: TRBV28; j_call: TRBJ2-3; cdr3_length: 16; clone_size: NA
cdr3_aa: CASSISGSAYEQYF; v_call: TRBV19; j_call: TRBJ2-7; cdr3_length: 14; clone_size: NA
cdr3_aa: CASIQDVETQYF; v_call: TRBV2; j_call: TRBJ2-5; cdr3_length: 12; clone_size: NA
cdr3_aa: CASSQTTLGGRNTEAFF; v_call: TRBV4-3; j_call: TRBJ1-1; cdr3_length: 17; clone_size: NA
cdr3_aa: CASSLGEGYEQYF; v_call: TRBV27; j_call: TRBJ2-7; cdr3_length: 13; clone_size: NA
cdr3_aa: CASSVGATESTYEQYF; v_call: TRBV2; j_call: TRBJ2-7; cdr3_length: 16; clone_size: NA
cdr3_aa: CASSGGTGDYNEQFF; v_call: TRBV9; j_call: TRBJ2-1; cdr3_length: 15; clone_size: NA
cdr3_aa: CASSSAAIGTSGSYNEQFF; v_call: TRBV5-4; j_call: TRBJ2-1; cdr3_length: 19; clone_size: NA
cdr3_aa: CASSIAPGARNTEAFF; v_call: TRBV19; j_call: TRBJ1-1; cdr3_length: 16; clone_size: NA
cdr3_aa: CASSLKVRSSGNTIYF; v_call: TRBV7-9; j_call: TRBJ1-3; cdr3_length: 16; clone_size: NA
cdr3_aa: CATSSAGEGYEQYF; v_call: TRBV15; j_call: TRBJ2-7; cdr3_length: 14; clone_size: once
cdr3_aa: CASSYTTGDEQYF; v_call: TRBV6-5; j_call: TRBJ2-7; cdr3_length: 13; clone_size: NA
cdr3_aa: CASSLLPGRTDTQYF; v_call: TRBV27; j_call: TRBJ2-3; cdr3_length: 15; clone_size: NA
cdr3_aa: CASSLGLAGGPPYEQYF; v_call: TRBV7-6; j_call: TRBJ2-7; cdr3_length: 17; clone_size: NA
cdr3_aa: CASSQEGGGSYEQYF; v_call: TRBV4-2; j_call: TRBJ2-7; cdr3_length: 15; clone_size: few
cdr3_aa: CASSQEPTGEQYF; v_call: TRBV4-3; j_call: TRBJ2-7; cdr3_length: 13; clone_size: NA
cdr3_aa: CARSLNPYRGQCQPQHF; v_call: TRBV7-5; j_call: TRBJ1-5; cdr3_length: 17; clone_size: NA
cdr3_aa: CASSPSTGTRRDQETQYF; v_call: TRBV28; j_call: TRBJ2-5; cdr3_length: 18; clone_size: NA
cdr3_aa: CSVRGSADTQYF; v_call: TRBV29-1; j_call: TRBJ2-3; cdr3_length: 12; clone_size: few
cdr3_aa: CASSLKRQETQYF; v_call: TRBV13; j_call: TRBJ2-5; cdr3_length: 13; clone_size: NA
cdr3_aa: CASSQEIAGSNQPQHF; v_call: TRBV4-1; j_call: TRBJ1-5; cdr3_length: 16; clone_size: NA
cdr3_aa: CASSVGSPLLNEQFF; v_call: TRBV5-1; j_call: TRBJ2-1; cdr3_length: 15; clone_size: NA
cdr3_aa: CASSPHRVAFF; v_call: TRBV7-9; j_call: TRBJ1-1; cdr3_length: 11; clone_size: once